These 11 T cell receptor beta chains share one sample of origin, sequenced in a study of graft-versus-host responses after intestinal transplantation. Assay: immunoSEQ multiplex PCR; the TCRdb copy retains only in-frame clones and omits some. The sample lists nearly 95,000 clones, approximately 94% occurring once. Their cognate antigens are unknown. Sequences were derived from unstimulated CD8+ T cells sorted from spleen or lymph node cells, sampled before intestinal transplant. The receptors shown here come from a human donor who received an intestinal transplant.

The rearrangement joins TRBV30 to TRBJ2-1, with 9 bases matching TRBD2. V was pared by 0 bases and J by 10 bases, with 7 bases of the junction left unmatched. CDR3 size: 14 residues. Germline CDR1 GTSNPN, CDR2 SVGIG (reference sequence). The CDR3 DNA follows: TGTGCCTGGAGTGTAGGCGGGGGGGCCGGAGAGCAGTTCTTC. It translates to CAWSVGGGAGEQFF.

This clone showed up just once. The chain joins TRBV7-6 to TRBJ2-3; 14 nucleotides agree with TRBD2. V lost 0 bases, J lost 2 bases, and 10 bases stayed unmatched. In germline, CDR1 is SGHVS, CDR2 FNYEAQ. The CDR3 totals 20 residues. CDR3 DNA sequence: TGTGCCAGCAGCTTAGCCGCGACGACGGGACTAGCGGGGGACACAGATACGCAGTATTTT. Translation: CASSLAATTGLAGDTDTQYF.

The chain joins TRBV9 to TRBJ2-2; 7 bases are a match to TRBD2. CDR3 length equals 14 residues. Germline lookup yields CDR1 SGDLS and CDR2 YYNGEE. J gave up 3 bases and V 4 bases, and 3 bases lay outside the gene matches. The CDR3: CASSPSGDTGELFF. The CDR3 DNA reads TGTGCCAGCAGCCCCAGCGGGGACACCGGGGAGCTGTTTTTT.

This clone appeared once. CDR3 in DNA: TGTGCCAGCAGCTTAAGGGCGGACAGGGGGTTCGGTGGAAACACCATATATTTT. Translated, it gives CASSLRADRGFGGNTIYF. V and J are TRBV11-2 and TRBJ1-3, with 10 nucleotides matching TRBD1. Germline V gene lookup returns CDR1 SGHAT and CDR2 FQNNGV. The CDR3 spans 18 residues. J gave up 3 bases and V 2 bases, and 10 bases lay outside the gene matches. The full variable domain, its missing parts supplied by reference TRBV11-2 and TRBJ1-3, is EAGVAQSPRYKIIEKRQSVAFWCNPISGHATLYWYQQILGQGPKLLIQFQNNGVVDDSQLPKDRFSAERLKGVDSTLKIQPAKLEDSAVYLCASSLRADRGFGGNTIYFGEGSWLTVV.

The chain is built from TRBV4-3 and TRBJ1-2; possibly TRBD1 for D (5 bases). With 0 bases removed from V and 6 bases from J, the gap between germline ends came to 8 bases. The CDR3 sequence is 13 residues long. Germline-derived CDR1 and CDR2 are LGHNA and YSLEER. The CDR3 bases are TGCGCCAGCAGCCAAGACAGGGCGGATGGCTACACCTTC. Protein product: CASSQDRADGYTF.

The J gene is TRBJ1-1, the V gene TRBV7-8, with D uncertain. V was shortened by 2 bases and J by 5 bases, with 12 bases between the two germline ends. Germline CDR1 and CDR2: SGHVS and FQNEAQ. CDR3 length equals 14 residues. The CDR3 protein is CASSLLAGGTEAFF. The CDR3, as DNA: TGTGCCAGCAGCTTACTTGCGGGAGGAACTGAAGCTTTCTTT.

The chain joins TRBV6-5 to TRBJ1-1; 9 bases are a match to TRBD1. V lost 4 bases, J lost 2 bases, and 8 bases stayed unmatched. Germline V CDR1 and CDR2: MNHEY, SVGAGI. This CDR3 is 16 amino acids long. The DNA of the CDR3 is TGTGCCAGCAGTTCCCTGTACACAGGGGGCAACACTGAAGCTTTCTTT. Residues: CASSSLYTGGNTEAFF.

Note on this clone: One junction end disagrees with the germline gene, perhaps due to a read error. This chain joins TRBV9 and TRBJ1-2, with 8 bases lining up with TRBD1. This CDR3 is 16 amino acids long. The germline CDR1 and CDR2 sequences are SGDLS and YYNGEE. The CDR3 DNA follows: TGTGCCAGCAGCGTAGGAGTAGGACAGGGTAACGATGGCTACACCTTC. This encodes CASSVGVGQGNDGYTF.

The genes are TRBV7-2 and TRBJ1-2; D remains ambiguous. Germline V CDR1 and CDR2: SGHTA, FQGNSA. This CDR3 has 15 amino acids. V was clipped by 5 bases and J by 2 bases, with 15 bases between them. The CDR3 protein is CASSLDSSLNYGYTF. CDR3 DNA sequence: TGTGCCAGCAGCCTAGACTCTTCCCTAAACTATGGCTACACCTTC.

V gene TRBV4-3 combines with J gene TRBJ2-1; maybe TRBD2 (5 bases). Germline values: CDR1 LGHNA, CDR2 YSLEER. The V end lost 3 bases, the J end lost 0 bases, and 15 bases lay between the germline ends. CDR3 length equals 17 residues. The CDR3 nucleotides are TGCGCCAGCAGCCACACCACTAGGACGGGCTCCTACAATGAGCAGTTCTTC. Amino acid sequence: CASSHTTRTGSYNEQFF.

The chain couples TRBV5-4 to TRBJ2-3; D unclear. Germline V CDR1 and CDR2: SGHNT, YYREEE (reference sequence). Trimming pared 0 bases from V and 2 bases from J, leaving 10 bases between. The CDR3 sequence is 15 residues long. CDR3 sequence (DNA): TGTGCCAGCAGCTTGGAGGTAGCTGCCACAGATACGCAGTATTTT. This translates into CASSLEVAATDTQYF. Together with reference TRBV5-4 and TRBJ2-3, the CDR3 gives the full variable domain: ETGVTQSPTHLIKTRGQQVTLRCSSQSGHNTVSWYQQALGQGPQFIFQYYREEENGRGNFPPRFSGLQFPNYSSELNVNALELDDSALYLCASSLEVAATDTQYFGPGTRLTVL.